The 23 T cell receptor beta chains in this list originate from one sample, sequenced in a study of blood T cells in healthy people across ages. A sample-barcoded 5' primer and a J-beta primer mix were used in a second PCR of about 7 to 12 cycles. A single record per CDR3 protein comes from TCRdb applying MiXCR to the 5' RACE reads. The table lists 650,000 to 1,000,000 distinct CDR3 sequences, 36% of them singletons. Sequencing was carried out using blood. These receptor sequences come from a young man in good health.

V gene TRBV6-1 combines with J gene TRBJ2-7, with 7 bases lining up with TRBD1. The CDR3 extends over 16 amino acids. Germline V gives CDR1 MNHNS, CDR2 SASEGT. V dropped 3 bases and J dropped 2; count of bases not matched to a gene: 10. The chain's CDR3 is CASSEFPGQSAYEQYF. CDR3 DNA sequence: TGTGCCAGCAGTGAGTTTCCGGGACAGAGCGCCTACGAGCAGTACTTC.

This sequence joins TRBV25-1 and TRBJ1-2; TRBD1 matches 7 bases. After removal of 4 bases from V and 12 bases from J, the junction contained 23 bases not matched to a gene. From germline, CDR1 is MGHDK and CDR2 SYGVNS. CDR3 length equals 17 residues. CDR3 sequence (DNA): TGTGCCAGCAGTGGGGGTGGGACAGCCGATCCCTCCTTGATAGACACCTTC. As protein: CASSGGGTADPSLIDTF.

The chain employs TRBV4-2 and TRBJ1-1, with TRBD1 matching over 7 bases. There are 19 residues in the CDR3. Germline V lookup: CDR1 LGHNA, CDR2 YNFKEQ. Unmatched junction bases numbered 15, after V lost 1 base and J lost 1 base. The CDR3 region is CASSQVGLGGPAANTEAFF. The CDR3 coding sequence is TGTGCCAGCAGCCAAGTGGGGCTAGGGGGCCCAGCGGCGAACACTGAAGCTTTCTTT.

This clonotype came up many times. The V gene is TRBV7-4, the J gene TRBJ2-3; 9 positions agree with TRBD1. V dropped 3 bases and J dropped 3; count of bases not matched to a gene: 4. The CDR3 length is 15 residues. CDR1 SGHVT and CDR2 SQSDAQ come from the germline V gene. The CDR3 reads CASSFGTGRTDTQYF. CDR3 DNA: TGTGCCAGCAGCTTTGGGACAGGGAGAACAGATACGCAGTATTTT.

A word on this clonotype: An end of the junction does not agree with germline; a read error may underlie this. This sequence joins TRBV12-3 or TRBV12-4 and TRBJ1-1; no firm D call. This CDR3 comprises 13 residues. The CDR3 is CVSSPAGNIEAFF. In DNA, the CDR3 is TGTGTCAGCAGTCCGGCGGGGAACATTGAAGCTTTCTTT.

The chain has TRBV7-2 and TRBJ2-1; D perhaps matches TRBD2 (7 bases). The assigned J gene may be wrong: the sequence end matches TRBJ2-7 better. Per the germline V gene, CDR1 is SGHTA and CDR2 is FQGNSA. This CDR3 contains 15 residues. CDR3 nucleotides: TGTGCCAGCAGCTGGGCGGGGGCCACCTACAATGAGCAGTACTTC. Its protein product is CASSWAGATYNEQYF.

This clonotype has only a few counts. The V and J genes are TRBV5-1 and TRBJ2-1, with unresolved D. CDR1 is SGHRS, CDR2 YFSETQ, per germline. Trimming cost V 0 bases and J 10 bases, with 8 bases left between them. The CDR3 covers 12 residues. DNA for the CDR3: TGCGCCAGCAGCTTGGGCAGACGAGAGCAGTTCTTC. Translated: CASSLGRREQFF.

This clonotype was observed a handful of times. J is TRBJ2-7 and V is TRBV7-2, with TRBD1 as a possible D gene (5 bases). Germline loops: CDR1 SGHTA, CDR2 FQGNSA. The V end lost 5 bases, the J end lost 2 bases, and 10 bases lay between the germline ends. This CDR3 contains 13 residues. CDR3 sequence (DNA): TGTGCCAGCAGCAGAATCAGGGCCTACGAGCAGTACTTC. Translating it yields CASSRIRAYEQYF. Full variable domain (missing parts from reference TRBV7-2 and TRBJ2-7): GAGVSQSPSNKVTEKGKDVELRCDPISGHTALYWYRQSLGQGLEFLIYFQGNSAPDKSGLPSDRFSAERTGGSVSTLTIQRTQQEDSAVYLCASSRIRAYEQYFGPGTRLTVT.

The V and J genes are TRBV2 and TRBJ2-2; D call uncertain. The germline gives CDR1 SNHLY, CDR2 FYNNEI. The CDR3 runs 12 residues. V shed 2 bases and J shed 5 bases, with 3 bases lying between them. The CDR3 is CASSESTGELFF. The CDR3 DNA follows: TGTGCCAGCAGTGAATCGACCGGGGAGCTGTTTTTT.

The V call is TRBV7-2, the J call TRBJ2-6; TRBD2 is a possible D gene (5 bases). CDR1 is SGHTA, CDR2 FQGNSA, per germline. The CDR3 runs 15 residues. V was pared by 5 bases and J by 3 bases, with 11 bases between. CDR3 DNA sequence: TGTGCCAGCAGCCCTAGGGAGTATGGGGCCAACGTCCTGACTTTC. Protein: CASSPREYGANVLTF.

This chain joins TRBV28 and TRBJ1-5, with D tentatively TRBD1 (5 bases). The CDR3 totals 17 residues. The V gene's germline CDR1 is MDHEN and CDR2 SYDVKM. V was pared by 5 bases and J by 9 bases, with 26 bases between. CDR3 nucleotides: TGTGCCAGCAGTCCCCACCTGACAGTACCTCATATTCCGCCCCAGCATTTT. Translation gives CASSPHLTVPHIPPQHF.

This clonotype occurred many times. This chain links TRBV20-1 with TRBJ2-3; possibly TRBD2 for D (7 bases). V lost 6 bases and J 0 bases, leaving 16 bases between the germline ends. Per germline, CDR1 DFQATT and CDR2 SNEGSKA (reference sequence). This CDR3 has 15 residues. In DNA, the CDR3 is TGCAGTGCCACACAGGGAGGGGTTAGCACAGATACGCAGTATTTT. Translating it yields CSATQGGVSTDTQYF.

V gene TRBV28 combines with J gene TRBJ2-1; D may be TRBD1 (5 bases). Germline V CDR1 and CDR2: MDHEN, SYDVKM. V shed 3 bases and J shed 6 bases, with 21 bases lying between them. This CDR3 spans 17 amino acids. This chain's CDR3 is CASSLVRVRIDGNEQFF. In DNA, the CDR3 is TGTGCCAGCAGTTTGGTCAGGGTCAGGATCGACGGCAATGAGCAGTTCTTC.

This clonotype occurred many times. The chain couples TRBV20-1 to TRBJ2-1; D might be TRBD1 or TRBD2, each matching 5 bases. Trimming pared 3 bases from V and 3 bases from J, leaving 9 bases between. This CDR3 is built from 13 residues. The germline CDR1 and CDR2 sequences are DFQATT and SNEGSKA (reference sequence). This chain's CDR3 is CSASGAHYNEQFF. CDR3 nucleotide sequence: TGCAGTGCTAGCGGGGCCCACTACAATGAGCAGTTCTTC.

This clonotype has only a few counts. V is TRBV7-9 and J is TRBJ1-1; D remains unclear. The CDR3 covers 11 residues. Germline V gene sequence: CDR1 SEHNR, CDR2 FQNEAQ (reference sequence). The ends were cut back, 7 bases at V and 8 bases at J, with 11 bases in the middle. The CDR3 DNA reads TGTGCCAGCACCTTTGCTGGCGAAGCTTTCTTT. Encoded protein: CASTFAGEAFF.

The table lists this clonotype with a few counts. This sequence joins TRBV5-1 and TRBJ1-2; D gene ambiguous. There are 15 residues in the CDR3. The germline gives CDR1 SGHRS, CDR2 YFSETQ. Trimming pared 0 bases from V and 0 bases from J, leaving 9 bases between. CDR3 residues: CASSLAGPTNYGYTF. CDR3 bases: TGCGCCAGCAGCTTGGCCGGGCCCACTAACTATGGCTACACCTTC. Filled out from reference TRBV5-1 and TRBJ1-2, the complete variable domain reads KAGVTQTPRYLIKTRGQQVTLSCSPISGHRSVSWYQQTPGQGLQFLFEYFSETQRNKGNFPGRFSGRQFSNSRSEMNVSTLELGDSALYLCASSLAGPTNYGYTFGSGTRLTVV.

V gene TRBV11-2 combines with J gene TRBJ1-5; D possibly corresponds to TRBD1 (5 bases). This CDR3 is 13 amino acids long. Germline-derived CDR1 and CDR2 are SGHAT and FQNNGV. Trimming took 3 bases from V and 7 from J, leaving 10 bases between them. CDR3 DNA: TGTGCCAGCAGCTTTAAGGGGACGCAGCCCCAGCATTTT. As protein: CASSFKGTQPQHF.

This clonotype was detected a few times. V and J are TRBV21-1 and TRBJ2-1; TRBD1 reflects the table's D call only, with no check against the DNA. TRBV21-1 corresponds to a pseudogene. The CDR3 loop spans 18 amino acids. The CDR3 loop reads CASSARDSHLSSYNEQFF. CDR3 nucleotides: TGTGCCAGCAGCGCAAGGGACAGCCACCTAAGCTCCTACAATGAGCAGTTCTTC.

The gene calls are TRBV12-3 or TRBV12-4 and TRBJ2-7; 7 positions agree with TRBD2. The DNA end is more similar to TRBJ2-5, so the J call may be wrong. CDR3 size: 14 residues. Written as DNA, the CDR3 is TGTGCCAGCAGTTACGGGGGGACCCGTGAGACCCAGTACTTC. Amino acid sequence: CASSYGGTRETQYF.

This clonotype was detected a few times. One end of the junction is discordant with germline, which a read error may explain. V usage is TRBV12-3 or TRBV12-4 and J usage is TRBJ2-7, with 13 nucleotides matching TRBD2. There are 17 residues in the CDR3. The CDR3, as DNA: TGTGCCAGCAGTCCGTCATGGACTAGCGGGGGCAACTACGAGCAGGACTTC. Amino acid sequence: CASSPSWTSGGNYEQDF.

The rearrangement uses TRBV29-1 and TRBJ2-1; D is unresolved. The CDR3 contains 10 residues. Germline values: CDR1 SQVTM, CDR2 ANQGSEA. Deletions cut 4 bases from V and 7 bases from J, with 5 bases between. For the CDR3, the DNA is TGCAGCGTTGTGGAGAATGAGCAGTTCTTC. Amino acid sequence: CSVVENEQFF.

Many counts were recorded for this clonotype. CDR3 bases: TGCGCCAGCAGCTTATACAGCGGGGGCGTGTACGAGCAGTACTTC. Translation: CASSLYSGGVYEQYF. The chain uses TRBV4-3 and TRBJ2-7, with 8 bases that match TRBD2. J was trimmed by 4 bases and V by 5 bases; bases with no gene match: 10. This CDR3 is 15 amino acids long. Germline assignment: CDR1 LGHNA and CDR2 YSLEER.

This clonotype was recorded once. This may be a read error, as it is one base from a much larger clone. J is TRBJ1-4 and V is TRBV12-3 or TRBV12-4; D is ambiguous. The CDR3 is made up of 13 amino acids. V gave up 5 bases and J gave up 5 bases, with 9 bases separating them. CDR3 sequence: CASSVGRNEKLFF. The CDR3 DNA is TGTGCCAGCAGTGTGGGGAGGAATGAAAAACTGTTTTTT.